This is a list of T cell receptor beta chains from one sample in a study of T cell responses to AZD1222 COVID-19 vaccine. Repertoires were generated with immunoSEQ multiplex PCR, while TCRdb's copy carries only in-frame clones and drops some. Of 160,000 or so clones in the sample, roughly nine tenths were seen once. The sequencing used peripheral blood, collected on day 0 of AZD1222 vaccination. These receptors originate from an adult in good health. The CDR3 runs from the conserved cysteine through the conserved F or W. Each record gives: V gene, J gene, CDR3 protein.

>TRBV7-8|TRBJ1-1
CASSYSLNTEAFF
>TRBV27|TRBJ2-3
CATRQGTTDTQYF
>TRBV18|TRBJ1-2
CASSPTVAGYTF
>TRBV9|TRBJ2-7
CASSVRDRSYEQYF
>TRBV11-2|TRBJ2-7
CASSLPRRDSLTWEQYF
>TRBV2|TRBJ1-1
CASNLLGMNTEAFF
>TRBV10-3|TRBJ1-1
CATGGETEAFF
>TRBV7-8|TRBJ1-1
CASSSIYWTEAFF
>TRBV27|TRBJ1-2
CASSLGGQGVNYGYTF
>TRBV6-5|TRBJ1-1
CASSYSNTEAFF
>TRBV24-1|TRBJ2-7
CATSDPTGGPLSQQYF
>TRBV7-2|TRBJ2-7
CASSLKDYLAEQYF
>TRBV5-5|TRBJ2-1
CASSLDWHEQFF
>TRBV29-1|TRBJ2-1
CSVHVAPEQFF
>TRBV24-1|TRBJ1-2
CATSDSGGVGYTF
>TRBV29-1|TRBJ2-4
CSVEEGGGIQYF
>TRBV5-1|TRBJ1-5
CASRPTGRRDQPQHF
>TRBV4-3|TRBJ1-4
CASSPRVFEKLFF
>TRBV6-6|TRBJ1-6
CASSYSERGQDSPLHF
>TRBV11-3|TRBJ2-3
CASSLHTDTQYF
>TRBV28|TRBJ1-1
CASSLTQGLGTEAFF
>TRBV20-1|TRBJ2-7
CSASVARATSYEQYF
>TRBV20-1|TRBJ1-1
CSARMNTEAFF
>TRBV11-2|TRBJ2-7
CASSATLAGGEYF
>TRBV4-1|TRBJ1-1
CASSNGQKAFF
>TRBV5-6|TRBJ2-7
CASRRTGGVYEQYF
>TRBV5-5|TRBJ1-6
CASSSPSTGLNSPLHF
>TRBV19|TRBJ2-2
CASSKHRGGTGTGELFF
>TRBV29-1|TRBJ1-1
CSATGAAGTEAFF
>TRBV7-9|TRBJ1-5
CASSPTPKTGHSNQPQHF
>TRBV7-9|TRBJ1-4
CASSYEKLFF
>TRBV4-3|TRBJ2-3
CASSRDTSGGTRTDTQYF
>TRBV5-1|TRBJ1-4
CASSIGTANEKLFF
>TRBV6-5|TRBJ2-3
CASSLATASTDTQYF
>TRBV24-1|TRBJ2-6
CATERGPGANVLTF
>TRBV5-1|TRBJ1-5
CASSPSGQNQPQHF
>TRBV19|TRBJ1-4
CASSMMGARAGEKLFF
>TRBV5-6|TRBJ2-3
CASIDTGTSVTDTQYF
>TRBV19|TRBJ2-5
CASMDRGLRETQYF
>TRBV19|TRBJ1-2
CASSMGQWSNGYTF
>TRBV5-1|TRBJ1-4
CASSRTGVTANEKLFF